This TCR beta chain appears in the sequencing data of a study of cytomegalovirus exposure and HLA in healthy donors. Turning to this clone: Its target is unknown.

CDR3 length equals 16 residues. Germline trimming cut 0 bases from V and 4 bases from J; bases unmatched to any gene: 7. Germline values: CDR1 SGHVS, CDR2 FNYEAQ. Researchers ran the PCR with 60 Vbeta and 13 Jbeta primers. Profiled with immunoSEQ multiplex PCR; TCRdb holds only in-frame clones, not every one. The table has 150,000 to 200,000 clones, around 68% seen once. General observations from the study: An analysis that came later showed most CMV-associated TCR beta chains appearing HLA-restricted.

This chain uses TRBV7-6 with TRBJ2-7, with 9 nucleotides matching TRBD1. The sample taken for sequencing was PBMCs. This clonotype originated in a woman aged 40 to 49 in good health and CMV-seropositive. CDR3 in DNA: TGTGCCAGCAGCTTAGCCTCCGGGACAGGGATTTACGAGCAGTACTTC. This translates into CASSLASGTGIYEQYF.